This T cell receptor (beta chain) was sequenced for a study of T cell responses to AZD1222 COVID-19 vaccine. Findings and caveats of the study: With two AZD1222 doses given, Spike-specific TCR breadth and depth both rose.

Clones were read by immunoSEQ multiplex PCR, and TCRdb kept only the in-frame ones, dropping some. The profile shows some 150,000 clones, approximately 90% of them singletons. V was clipped by 1 base and J by 3 bases; unmatched bases: 3. CDR3 length: 14 amino acids. Per the germline V gene, CDR1 is LNHDA and CDR2 is SQIVND (reference sequence). In the case of this clone: Its specificity is unknown. A much more abundant neighbour one base away suggests this may be a read error. This sample includes further DNA sequences coding for the same CDR3.

Sequencing was performed on peripheral blood, taken 28 days after the second AZD1222 dose. The chain is built from TRBV19 and TRBJ2-7; 7 bases are shared with TRBD1. This receptor was taken from an adult who received the AZD1222 COVID-19 vaccine. The CDR3 nucleotides read TGTGCCAGTAGTATAGTTGCAGGGGGCTACGAGCAGTACTTC. This translates into CASSIVAGGYEQYF.